The present T cell receptor beta chain was sequenced within a study of response to subunit inactivated influenza vaccine. Study-wide results and limits: New T cells are recruited in small numbers by each seasonal influenza vaccination, according to the authors' suggestion.

TCRdb re-called the RT-PCR reads with MiXCR, one entry per CDR3 protein. The sample comprises a few hundred thousand distinct CDR3 sequences, about a fifth of which are singletons, and roughly a tenth rests with the top ten. CDR1 MNHNS and CDR2 SASEGT come from the germline V gene. The CDR3 has 14 amino acids. Trimming removed 6 bases from V and 1 base from J, with 9 bases in between. Concerning this clonotype itself: Its cognate antigen is unknown.

The TCR originated in a man in his fifties or sixties who received an inactivated influenza vaccine. The chain uses TRBV6-1 and TRBJ2-2, with a possible D match to TRBD1 (6 bases). This specimen consisted of PBMCs from blood, obtained less than 22 months after vaccination. CDR3 coding DNA: TGTGCCAGCAGATCGGGACAGAACACCGGGGAGCTGTTTTTT. Translation: CASRSGQNTGELFF.